The rows below give T cell receptor beta chains drawn from one sample of a study of metastatic and nonmetastatic thyroid tumors. TCRdb re-called clones via MiXCR from the PCR reads. Among about 40,000 clones listed, about a sixth were seen once. The sample taken for sequencing was tumor tissue. Every receptor here comes from a female donor with papillary thyroid cancer or a benign thyroid nodule (not recorded which). Some clones in this sample may be carry-over from other donors' samples. The CDR3 runs from the conserved cysteine through the conserved F or W. A D gene is named only where the DNA matches it firmly. Some rows have no size entry. The others give once, few or many, or a class for an expanded clone.

J gene,D gene,V gene,clone size,CDR3 protein,CDR3 DNA
TRBJ1-1,-,TRBV28,-,CASSQGISTEAFF,TGTGCCAGCAGCCAAGGAATTTCCACTGAAGCTTTCTTT
TRBJ2-2,-,TRBV9,many,CASSLDLTGELFF,TGTGCCAGCAGCCTAGATCTCACCGGGGAGCTGTTTTTT
TRBJ1-3,-,TRBV3-1,many,CASSQESWEHSGNTIYF,TGTGCCAGCAGCCAAGAAAGCTGGGAACACTCTGGAAACACCATATATTTT
TRBJ2-5,-,TRBV3-1,many,CASSLRLGVAQETQYF,TGTGCCAGCAGCCTCCGGTTAGGGGTCGCCCAAGAGACCCAGTACTTC
TRBJ2-2,-,TRBV14,many,CASSQVQTGELFF,TGTGCCAGCAGCCAAGTTCAAACCGGGGAGCTGTTTTTT
TRBJ1-5,-,TRBV19,many,CASSIVGVDGTQHF,TGTGCCAGTAGTATAGTGGGGGTAGACGGGACCCAGCATTTT
TRBJ2-7,-,TRBV20-1,many,CSANPGMTYEQYF,TGCAGTGCTAATCCGGGAATGACCTACGAGCAGTACTTC
TRBJ2-7,TRBD1,TRBV19,-,CASSGQGASNEQYF,TGTGCCAGTAGCGGACAGGGGGCTAGCAACGAGCAGTACTTC
TRBJ2-2,TRBD2,TRBV7-2,-,CASIIGSGGTGELFF,TGTGCCAGCATCATAGGCTCGGGAGGGACCGGGGAGCTGTTTTTT
TRBJ1-1,TRBD1,TRBV12-3/TRBV12-4,medium-sized,CASSLMFRGLNTEAFF,TGTGCCAGCAGTTTAATGTTCAGGGGGCTTAACACTGAAGCTTTCTTT
TRBJ2-1,TRBD1,TRBV3-1,many,CASSQAGTELDEQFF,TGTGCCAGCAGCCAAGCGGGGACAGAGCTCGATGAGCAGTTCTTC
TRBJ2-7,-,TRBV28,few,CASKGVFDTAYEQYF,TGTGCCAGCAAGGGTGTCTTCGACACAGCCTATGAGCAGTACTTC
TRBJ1-2,TRBD1,TRBV5-1,once,CASSLTPRDRVGGYTF,TGCGCCAGCAGCCTCACCCCCCGAGACAGGGTGGGCGGCTACACCTTC
TRBJ1-2,-,TRBV24-1,many,CATSDWQGYGYTF,TGTGCCACCAGTGATTGGCAGGGCTATGGCTACACCTTC
TRBJ2-1,TRBD2,TRBV7-9,many,CASSLVTGGPHEQFF,TGTGCCAGCAGCTTAGTGACGGGAGGGCCTCATGAGCAGTTCTTC
TRBJ2-7,-,TRBV28,-,CASEAVGGEPYF,TGTGCCAGCGAAGCGGTAGGAGGAGAGCCGTACTTC
TRBJ1-3,-,TRBV29-1,many,CSVSGTDSGNTIYF,TGCAGCGTTTCAGGGACGGACTCTGGAAACACCATATATTTT
TRBJ2-3,-,TRBV21-1,many,CASSTLLGLAGDTDTQYF,TGTGCCAGCAGCACTTTACTGGGACTAGCGGGAGACACAGATACGCAGTATTTT
TRBJ2-7,-,TRBV5-1,many,CASSLEGTGDYEQYF,TGCGCCAGCAGCTTGGAGGGGACGGGGGACTACGAGCAGTACTTC
TRBJ2-6,-,TRBV12-3/TRBV12-4,many,CASSMQSSGANVLTF,TGTGCCAGCAGTATGCAAAGCTCTGGGGCCAACGTCCTGACTTTC
TRBJ2-7,-,TRBV30,many,CAWSPGIFYEQYF,TGTGCCTGGAGTCCAGGGATCTTCTACGAGCAGTACTTC
TRBJ2-7,TRBD1,TRBV19,-,CASSTRQGSDYEQYF,TGTGCCAGTAGTACCAGACAGGGGTCGGACTACGAGCAGTACTTC
TRBJ1-1,-,TRBV6-2/TRBV6-3,-,CASSKQVAIEAFF,TGTGCCAGCAGTAAGCAGGTGGCCATTGAAGCTTTCTTT
TRBJ2-1,-,TRBV20-1,many,CSARWQGPYNEQFF,TGCAGTGCTAGATGGCAGGGCCCCTACAATGAGCAGTTCTTC
TRBJ2-5,-,TRBV2,many,CASTLGRSQETQYF,TGTGCCAGCACCCTCGGGCGGTCACAAGAGACCCAGTACTTC
TRBJ2-1,-,TRBV2,many,CASKEGRNNEQFF,TGTGCCAGCAAGGAGGGACGCAACAATGAGCAGTTCTTC
TRBJ2-1,TRBD1,TRBV19,many,CASSASGQGHEQFF,TGTGCCAGTAGTGCTTCGGGACAGGGCCATGAGCAGTTCTTC
TRBJ1-5,-,TRBV7-9,-,CASSLEGSANQPQHF,TGTGCCAGCAGCTTAGAAGGGAGCGCCAATCAGCCCCAGCATTTT
TRBJ1-2,-,TRBV28,few,CASSLPEKIAYGYTF,TGTGCCAGCAGTTTACCAGAGAAGATAGCTTATGGCTACACCTTC
TRBJ2-1,-,TRBV20-1,-,CSASDAGSYNEQFF,TGCAGTGCTAGTGACGCAGGATCCTACAATGAGCAGTTCTTC
TRBJ1-2,-,TRBV20-1,-,CSARPMGRGPYGYTF,TGCAGTGCCCGCCCCATGGGCAGGGGCCCCTATGGTTACACCTTC
TRBJ2-7,-,TRBV10-3,many,CAIRKTQGFGTYEQYF,TGTGCCATCAGAAAGACCCAGGGATTTGGAACCTACGAGCAGTACTTC
TRBJ2-7,TRBD1,TRBV5-6,many,CASSLMGQRFSQQYF,TGTGCCAGCAGCTTGATGGGACAGCGGTTCTCTCAGCAGTACTTC
TRBJ2-7,-,TRBV14,-,CASSQDEGQLAYEQYF,TGTGCCAGCAGCCAAGATGAAGGACAGCTTGCCTACGAGCAGTACTTC
TRBJ1-4,TRBD1,TRBV19,many,CASNDRARNEKLFF,TGTGCCAGCAACGACAGGGCCCGAAATGAAAAACTGTTTTTT
TRBJ1-6,-,TRBV20-1,many,CSARVRRIDNSPLHF,TGCAGTGCTAGAGTTAGACGTATTGATAATTCACCCCTCCACTTT
TRBJ2-5,TRBD2,TRBV15,-,CATSRVDPGLAKQETQYF,TGTGCCACCAGCAGAGTAGATCCGGGACTAGCGAAACAAGAGACCCAGTACTTC
TRBJ2-1,-,TRBV14,many,CASSLRDWRGSSYNEQFF,TGTGCCAGCAGCCTTCGGGACTGGCGGGGCTCGTCCTACAATGAGCAGTTCTTC
TRBJ2-7,-,TRBV20-1,-,CSARGDTYEQYF,TGCAGTGCTAGAGGAGACACCTACGAGCAGTACTTC
TRBJ2-1,TRBD1,TRBV29-1,many,CSVDTTQGALDEQFF,TGCAGCGTTGATACAACCCAGGGGGCGCTTGATGAGCAGTTCTTC